Listed below are T cell receptor beta chains from one sample, sequenced in a study of control samples from healthy donors and cancer patients. TCRdb's table, derived via immunoSEQ multiplex PCR, lists solely in-frame clones and lacks some. The sample carries about 180,000 clones, roughly 92% recorded once. Sequencing was performed on blood. The receptors shown here come from a man aged 25-45 years in good health. Each CDR3 is given with its conserved first and last residue. A D gene is named only where the DNA matches it firmly. Rows may omit the clone size; those that give it use once, few, many or a size class.

clone size,V gene,J gene,D gene,CDR3 DNA,CDR3 protein
-,TRBV4-2,TRBJ1-1,-,-,CASSQDWGAGATFF
-,TRBV27,TRBJ2-1,TRBD2,TGTGCCAGCAGTTCCGGACTAGCGGGCTTAAATGAGCAGTTCTTC,CASSSGLAGLNEQFF
-,TRBV5-1,TRBJ2-3,TRBD2,TGCGCCAGCAGACTAGCGGGGAGCACAGATACGCAGTATTTT,CASRLAGSTDTQYF
-,TRBV19,TRBJ1-5,-,TGTGCCAGTACCCTAGAGCCGGGAAGACAGGGCAATCAGCCCCAGCATTTT,CASTLEPGRQGNQPQHF
-,TRBV29-1,TRBJ2-3,TRBD2,TGCAGCGCCCCCACTAGCGGAGGGTTAGATACGCAGTATTTT,CSAPTSGGLDTQYF
-,TRBV5-4,TRBJ2-7,-,TGTGCCAGCAGCTTGGTTCAATCCAGTCCCTACGAGCAGTACTTC,CASSLVQSSPYEQYF
-,TRBV4-2,TRBJ2-5,-,TGTGCCAGCAGCCATCCCTCCCTCGGGGAGACCCAGTACTTC,CASSHPSLGETQYF
-,TRBV19,TRBJ2-3,TRBD1,TGTGCCAGTAGTCTCTCCGGGACAGGGGTAGATACGCAGTATTTT,CASSLSGTGVDTQYF
once,TRBV9,TRBJ2-1,TRBD2,TGTGCCAGCAGCGCGGGGGGGCCCGATGAGCAGTTCTTC,CASSAGGPDEQFF
-,TRBV7-9,TRBJ1-5,-,TGTGCCAGCAGCTTAGCAGGGGGGCACAATCAGCCCCAGCATTTT,CASSLAGGHNQPQHF
once,TRBV15,TRBJ1-2,-,TGTGCCACCAGCAGAGATAATATTAATTGGTTCTATGGCTACACCTTC,CATSRDNINWFYGYTF
-,TRBV2,TRBJ1-5,TRBD1,TGTGCCAGCAGCCCCCGACGGGACAGAAACAATCAGCCCCAGCATTTT,CASSPRRDRNNQPQHF
once,TRBV6-5,TRBJ1-1,TRBD1,TGTGCCAGCACCCAGGACAGGATGACTGAAGCTTTCTTT,CASTQDRMTEAFF
-,TRBV27,TRBJ1-2,TRBD1,TGTGCCAGCAGCCCCGGGACAGGGGATACGCGTGGCTACACCTTC,CASSPGTGDTRGYTF
-,TRBV7-9,TRBJ2-3,TRBD2,TGTGCCAGCGTAAGAGGGACTAGCGGGACAGATACGCAGTATTTT,CASVRGTSGTDTQYF
-,TRBV12-5,TRBJ1-4,TRBD1,TGTGCTAGTGGTTTGGTAGGGGCCAGGGGGGGAAAACTGTTTTTT,CASGLVGARGGKLFF
-,TRBV4-1,TRBJ2-3,-,TGCGCCAGCAGCCAAGATAGTGTACTCACAGATACGCAGTATTTT,CASSQDSVLTDTQYF
-,TRBV7-2,TRBJ2-2,TRBD2,TGTGCCAGCAGCCCGCGACTAGCGGGGAGTACCGGGGAGCTGTTTTTT,CASSPRLAGSTGELFF
-,TRBV27,TRBJ1-1,-,TGTGCCAGTATCTCGACCAACACTGAAGCTTTCTTT,CASISTNTEAFF
once,TRBV27,TRBJ1-4,TRBD1,TGTGCCAGCAGTACGGGACAGGGGGGGGAAAAACTGTTTTTT,CASSTGQGGEKLFF
-,TRBV5-5,TRBJ2-4,TRBD2,TGTGCCAGCAGCTGGCCACTAGCGGGAGAAAACATTCAGTACTTC,CASSWPLAGENIQYF
-,TRBV30,TRBJ2-7,-,TGTGCCTGGTCGTCGGTACAGGGTCGAACCTACGAGCAGTACTTC,CAWSSVQGRTYEQYF
-,TRBV11-3,TRBJ2-7,TRBD2,TGTGCCAGCAGTCCCGGAGTGCGGGGGGGTTCCTACGAGCAGTACTTC,CASSPGVRGGSYEQYF
-,TRBV30,TRBJ1-1,-,TGTGCCTGGACGTCACGGCGGGGGCGAGTCACTGAAGCTTTCTTT,CAWTSRRGRVTEAFF
-,TRBV19,TRBJ1-5,TRBD1,TGTGCCAGTAGTGATCCGGGACAGGGACACAATCAGCCCCAGCATTTT,CASSDPGQGHNQPQHF
-,TRBV5-4,TRBJ2-7,TRBD1,TGTGCCAGCAGCTGGGGGACAGGCAGTCACGAGCAGTACTTC,CASSWGTGSHEQYF
-,TRBV19,TRBJ1-2,-,TGTGCCAGTAGTCCGGACCAGGGCTATGGCTACACCTTC,CASSPDQGYGYTF
-,TRBV6-5,TRBJ2-1,-,TGTGCCAGCAGTTACTCGTGGGACAATGAGCAGTTCTTC,CASSYSWDNEQFF
-,TRBV7-6,TRBJ2-1,TRBD1,TGTGCCAGCAGCTCATTCAGGGGGCGGTTATACAATGAGCAGTTCTTC,CASSSFRGRLYNEQFF
-,TRBV10-3,TRBJ1-5,-,TGTGCCATCAGTGAGTCTCCCACAGCTTATCAGCCCCAGCATTTT,CAISESPTAYQPQHF
few,TRBV19,TRBJ2-5,TRBD2,TGTGCCAGTAGTCTCGGACTAGCGGGGCCTGCGGTGTACTTC,CASSLGLAGPAVYF
-,TRBV11-2,TRBJ1-1,-,TGTGTCAGCAGCTTAGATCCGAGGGGTTTTGGGACTTTCTTT,CVSSLDPRGFGTFF
-,TRBV10-3,TRBJ2-7,TRBD2,TGTGCCATCAGAATAGCGGGGGGCCCCTACGAGCAGTACTTC,CAIRIAGGPYEQYF
-,TRBV10-3,TRBJ2-1,TRBD2,TGTGCCATCAGTGAGACTAGCGGGAGTGAGCAGTTCTTC,CAISETSGSEQFF
-,TRBV5-4,TRBJ2-1,-,TGTGCCAGCAGCTTGGCCGCAACCGGACGGGGAGAGCAGTTCTTC,CASSLAATGRGEQFF
-,TRBV6-6,TRBJ2-7,TRBD2,TGTGCCAGCAGTCCCCAGACAGGGGGCCTAGCGGGAGGGCCCTACGAGCAGTACTTC,CASSPQTGGLAGGPYEQYF
-,TRBV2,TRBJ1-2,-,TGTGCCAGCAGTGTTTTGGGACGGTACTATGGCTACACCTTC,CASSVLGRYYGYTF
-,TRBV27,TRBJ1-1,-,TGTGCCACCCACCCCGTGGTCGGCCACACTGAAGCTTTCTTT,CATHPVVGHTEAFF
-,TRBV4-1,TRBJ2-2,-,TGCGCCAGCAGCCAAGGTCCGGGCCCCGGGGAGCTGTTTTTT,CASSQGPGPGELFF
-,TRBV18,TRBJ1-5,-,TGTGCCAGCTCACCCCAAGGGGCCATTAGCAATCAGCCCCAGCATTTT,CASSPQGAISNQPQHF
-,TRBV5-1,TRBJ2-2,TRBD1,TGCGCCAGCAGCTTGACAGGGGGAGGCACCGGGGAGCTGTTTTTT,CASSLTGGGTGELFF
-,TRBV28,TRBJ2-7,-,TGTGCCAGCAGTGCCTCCGACCTTTACGAGCAGTACTTC,CASSASDLYEQYF
-,TRBV7-2,TRBJ1-1,-,TGTGCCAGCAGTTTAGTGCAGGGGAACACTGAAGCTTTCTTT,CASSLVQGNTEAFF
-,TRBV28,TRBJ1-1,-,TGTGCCAGCAGTTTACAGAGGGCTGAAGCTTTCTTT,CASSLQRAEAFF
-,TRBV7-9,TRBJ1-2,TRBD1,TGTGCCAGCAGCTCGGGACAGGGGGCGGGTAACTATGGCTACACCTTC,CASSSGQGAGNYGYTF
-,TRBV24-1,TRBJ2-3,TRBD1,TGTGCCACCAGTGATGGTCGACAGGGGGGGACAGATACGCAGTATTTT,CATSDGRQGGTDTQYF
-,TRBV3-1/TRBV3-2,TRBJ2-3,-,TGTGCCAGCAGCTCCAGCAGTGGGGGGTCCACAGATACGCAGTATTTT,CASSSSSGGSTDTQYF
-,TRBV5-4,TRBJ1-1,-,TGTGCCAGCAGCTTGCGAGGGATAATGAACACTGAAGCTTTCTTT,CASSLRGIMNTEAFF
-,TRBV10-2,TRBJ2-2,TRBD1,TGCGCCAGCAGACAGGGGCTCACCGGGGAGCTGTTTTTT,CASRQGLTGELFF
-,TRBV7-9,TRBJ2-3,TRBD2,TGTGCCAGCAGCTTTTCGCGGGAGAAGGATACGCAGTATTTT,CASSFSREKDTQYF
-,TRBV15,TRBJ2-1,TRBD2,TGTGCCACCAGCAGGTGGACTAGCGGGGGCGGAGAGCAGTTCTTC,CATSRWTSGGGEQFF
-,TRBV19,TRBJ2-5,TRBD1,TGTGCCAGTAGTATCCACAGGGGGGTCCAAGAGACCCAGTACTTC,CASSIHRGVQETQYF
few,TRBV6-2/TRBV6-3,TRBJ1-5,-,TGTGCCAGCAGTTACTCCCCAGACAGAGTCAATCAGCCCCAGCATTTT,CASSYSPDRVNQPQHF
-,TRBV27,TRBJ2-2,TRBD2,TGTGCCAGCAGTGTCGGGCTAGCGGGACTCACCGGGGAGCTGTTTTTT,CASSVGLAGLTGELFF